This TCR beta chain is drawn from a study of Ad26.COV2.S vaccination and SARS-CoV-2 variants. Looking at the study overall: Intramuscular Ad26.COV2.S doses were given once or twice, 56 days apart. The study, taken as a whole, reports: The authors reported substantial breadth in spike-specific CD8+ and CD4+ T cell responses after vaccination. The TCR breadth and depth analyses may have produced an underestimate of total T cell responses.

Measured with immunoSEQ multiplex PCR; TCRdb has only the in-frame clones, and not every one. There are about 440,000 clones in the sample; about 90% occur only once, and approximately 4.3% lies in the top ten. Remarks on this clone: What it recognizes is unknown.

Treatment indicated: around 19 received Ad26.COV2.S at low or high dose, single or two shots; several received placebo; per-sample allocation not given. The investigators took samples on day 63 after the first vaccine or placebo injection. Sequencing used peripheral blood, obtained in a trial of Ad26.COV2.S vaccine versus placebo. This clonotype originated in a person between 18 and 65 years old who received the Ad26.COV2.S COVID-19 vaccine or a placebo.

CDR3 protein: CASSLAPSSGTYNEQFF. The CDR3 coding sequence is TGTGCCAGCAGCTTAGCCCCCTCTAGCGGGACCTACAATGAGCAGTTCTTC. The V gene is TRBV7-2, the J gene TRBJ2-1, with 9 bases lining up with TRBD2. V gave up 0 bases and J gave up 2 bases; unmatched junction bases: 5. The CDR3 covers 17 residues. The germline gives CDR1 SGHTA, CDR2 FQGNSA.